The rows below give T cell receptor beta chains drawn from one sample of a study of identical twins. TCRdb re-analysed the 5' RACE reads in MiXCR, keeping a single row per CDR3 protein. The sample comprises some 200,000 distinct CDR3 sequences, about 7.5% of which are singletons, and approximately 2% rests with the top ten. These data also featured in a second study, about yellow fever vaccine responses in identical twins.

The sample was memory (CD45RO+) T cells sorted from blood. These TCRs come from a woman between 18 and 29 years old in good health. CDR3s include the opening cysteine and the closing phenylalanine or tryptophan. D genes are given only for firm matches. Size is omitted from some rows. Given values are once, few, many or a class for expanded clones.

>TRBV20-1|TRBD1|TRBJ1-6|15|few
TGCAGTGTAACAACCTCAACAGGGGGGAATTCACCCCTCCACTTT
CSVTTSTGGNSPLHF
>TRBV7-2|TRBD2|TRBJ2-1|15|NA
TGTGCCAGCAGCTTGACTAGCGGGAGCTCAAATGAGCAGTTCTTC
CASSLTSGSSNEQFF
>TRBV6-5|NA|TRBJ2-1|13|NA
TGTGCCAGCAGATATCCTAGTAACAGTGAGCAGTTCTTC
CASRYPSNSEQFF
>TRBV4-3|TRBD2|TRBJ2-1|16|NA
TGCGCCAGCAGCCCTTTAGCGGGAGGGGGGGACAATGAGCAGTTCTTC
CASSPLAGGGDNEQFF
>TRBV29-1|NA|TRBJ2-3|13|many
TGCAGCGTTGACTCTTATACCAGAGATACGCAGTATTTT
CSVDSYTRDTQYF
>TRBV28|NA|TRBJ2-2|12|many
TGTGCCAGCAGTCAAAGGTCCGGGGAGCTGTTTTTT
CASSQRSGELFF
>TRBV7-3|TRBD2|TRBJ2-5|17|NA
TGTGCCAGCAGCTTATTTGGCGGGGGGGCTATCGGGGAGACCCAGTACTTC
CASSLFGGGAIGETQYF
>TRBV9|TRBD1|TRBJ1-4|16|NA
TGTGCCAGCAGCTTCCGAGGGGGACAGGGTGATGAAAAACTGTTTTTT
CASSFRGGQGDEKLFF
>TRBV28|NA|TRBJ2-7|11|NA
TGTGCCAGCAGTAGAATTTACGAGCAGTACTTC
CASSRIYEQYF
>TRBV20-1|TRBD2|TRBJ2-7|15|NA
TGCAGTGCTAGAGCAACTAGCGGCCTCACCTACGAGCAGTACTTC
CSARATSGLTYEQYF
>TRBV6-5|TRBD1|TRBJ2-2|16|NA
TGTGCCAGCAGTTACTCAGGGACAGGGCACACCGGGGAGCTGTTTTTT
CASSYSGTGHTGELFF
>TRBV15|NA|TRBJ2-4|18|NA
TGTGCCACCAGCAGAGCCTGGAGTGGGGGAGGGGGCAAAAACATTCAGTACTTC
CATSRAWSGGGGKNIQYF
>TRBV10-3|NA|TRBJ1-5|17|NA
TGTGCCATCAGTGAGTCCCACCAACGAGGGAGCAATCAGCCCCAGCATTTT
CAISESHQRGSNQPQHF
>TRBV20-1|TRBD1|TRBJ1-2|13|NA
TGCAGTGGTCAAAGGGACAGCAACTATGGCTACACCTTC
CSGQRDSNYGYTF
>TRBV7-9|NA|TRBJ1-4|16|few
TGTGCCAGCAGCTTAGGCACAGGGTCGGAGAATGAAAAACTGTTTTTT
CASSLGTGSENEKLFF
>TRBV6-4|TRBD1|TRBJ1-3|20|few
TGTGCCAGCAGTGACTCGGATAAAGGGGGCCACCCCGACTCTGGAAACACCATATATTTT
CASSDSDKGGHPDSGNTIYF
>TRBV12-3/TRBV12-4|NA|TRBJ1-2|13|many
TGTGCCAGCAGTTCGGACGGAAACTATGGCTACACCTTC
CASSSDGNYGYTF
>TRBV3-1|NA|TRBJ2-7|16|NA
TGTGCCAGCAGCCCGAAGATACTAGCATTGGGGAGGGAGCAGTACTTC
CASSPKILALGREQYF
>TRBV27|TRBD1|TRBJ2-7|16|many
TGTGCCAGCAGAACAGGGGGCTCGCGTAAATCCTACGAGCAGTACTTC
CASRTGGSRKSYEQYF
>TRBV11-3|TRBD2|TRBJ2-3|16|NA
TGTGCCAGCAGCCCCGGACTAGCGGGACTGGCAGATACGCAGTATTTT
CASSPGLAGLADTQYF
>TRBV7-6|NA|TRBJ2-3|14|many
TGTGCCAGCAGCTCCCCCCAGGAGCGTGGTACGCAGTATTTT
CASSSPQERGTQYF
>TRBV20-1|NA|TRBJ2-7|12|many
TGCAGTGCTAGTGACGGTACCTACGAGCAGTACTTC
CSASDGTYEQYF
>TRBV7-9|NA|TRBJ2-3|14|NA
TGTGCCAGCAGCCCGACACTCCCCACAGATACGCAGTATTTT
CASSPTLPTDTQYF
>TRBV15|TRBD2|TRBJ2-2|18|many
TGTGCCACCAGCGGAATTCCTTTTAGCGGGCCGAACACCGGGGAGCTGTTTTTT
CATSGIPFSGPNTGELFF
>TRBV3-1|NA|TRBJ1-1|15|few
TGTGCCAGCAGCCAAGACCCTAGGGGGGCCACTGAAGCTTTCTTT
CASSQDPRGATEAFF
>TRBV11-2|NA|TRBJ2-7|16|NA
TGTGCCAGCAACCTCCTCGGAGGGTCGAGCTCCTACGAGCAGTACTTC
CASNLLGGSSSYEQYF
>TRBV27|NA|TRBJ1-4|14|NA
TGTGCCAGCAGAATGCGCAGGGCAAATGAAAAACTGTTTTTT
CASRMRRANEKLFF
>TRBV7-2|NA|TRBJ2-7|14|many
TGTGCCAGCAGCTTAGCCGGGCCTCTTTACGAGCAGTACTTC
CASSLAGPLYEQYF
>TRBV29-1|NA|TRBJ2-2|13|NA
TGCAGCGTTGAAAGGCAGGGTACCGGGGAGCTGTTTTTT
CSVERQGTGELFF
>TRBV2|NA|TRBJ1-4|13|few
TGTGCCAGCCGAGGACAGCTTAATGAAAAACTGTTTTTT
CASRGQLNEKLFF
>TRBV27|TRBD2|TRBJ2-3|16|NA
TGTGCCAGCAGCTCTGAGGGGACTAGCGGAGCTTATACGCAGTATTTT
CASSSEGTSGAYTQYF
>TRBV5-1|TRBD2|TRBJ2-7|16|NA
TGCGCCAGCAGCTTGGAAGTTAGCGGGGGCACCTACGAGCAGTACTTC
CASSLEVSGGTYEQYF
>TRBV19|NA|TRBJ2-1|17|NA
TGTGCCAGTAGTACCCCGGGGACTCGCCAAATCCTCAATGAGCAGTTCTTC
CASSTPGTRQILNEQFF
>TRBV24-1|NA|TRBJ2-1|14|many
TGTGCCACCAGGGGACCACTAGAATCGAATGAGCAGTTCTTC
CATRGPLESNEQFF
>TRBV4-3|NA|TRBJ2-2|14|many
TGCGCCAGCAGCGGACAGAGGAACACCGGGGAGCTGTTTTTT
CASSGQRNTGELFF
>TRBV7-2|NA|TRBJ2-5|14|NA
TGTGCCAGCAGCTTTCAGGGGGGAGGAGAGACCCAGTACTTC
CASSFQGGGETQYF
>TRBV10-2|TRBD2|TRBJ2-1|14|NA
TGCGCCAGCAGGAGGCTAGCGGGAGACAATGAGCAGTTCTTC
CASRRLAGDNEQFF
>TRBV11-3|TRBD2|TRBJ2-5|14|many
TGTGCCAGCAGCTTGGGAGGGTACCAAGAGACCCAGTACTTC
CASSLGGYQETQYF
>TRBV5-1|TRBD1|TRBJ2-5|14|NA
TGCGCCAGCAGCTTAGGACAGGTCCAAGAGACCCAGTACTTC
CASSLGQVQETQYF
>TRBV5-1|TRBD1|TRBJ2-1|14|NA
TGCGCCAGCACCCCGGGACAGACCTACAATGAGCAGTTCTTC
CASTPGQTYNEQFF
>TRBV20-1|TRBD2|TRBJ2-3|14|many
TGCAGTGCGGACAGGGGACTAGCGGGAGCCTTGCAGTATTTT
CSADRGLAGALQYF
>TRBV10-3|NA|TRBJ2-7|13|few
TGTGCCATCAGTGGTCAGGGAACCTACGAGCAGTACTTC
CAISGQGTYEQYF
>TRBV3-1|TRBD2|TRBJ2-1|17|many
TGTGCCAGCAGCCCCTCCTTGACTAGCGGGAGCTACAATGAGCAGTTCTTC
CASSPSLTSGSYNEQFF
>TRBV29-1|TRBD2|TRBJ2-1|18|few
TGCAGCGTTGAAGATGTCGGGGGGGGTCGGGAGGTAGACAATGAGCAGTTCTTC
CSVEDVGGGREVDNEQFF
>TRBV4-2|NA|TRBJ1-2|16|few
TGTGCCAGCAGCCAAGCACGAGGTGACCTCGGCTATGGCTACACCTTC
CASSQARGDLGYGYTF
>TRBV5-1|NA|TRBJ1-1|14|NA
TGCGCCAGCAGCTTGAGTGGAAGGAACACTGAAGCTTTCTTT
CASSLSGRNTEAFF
>TRBV6-1|NA|TRBJ1-1|13|many
TGTGCCAGCAGTGCGGAGGTCTACACTGAAGCTTTCTTT
CASSAEVYTEAFF
>TRBV13|TRBD1|TRBJ2-1|15|many
TGTGCCAGCAGCTTCGGGACAGGGGGCTACAATGAGCAGTTCTTC
CASSFGTGGYNEQFF
>TRBV9|NA|TRBJ1-6|15|many
TGTGCCAGCAGCGTAACGGACAGTAATAATTCACCCCTCCACTTT
CASSVTDSNNSPLHF
>TRBV24-1|NA|TRBJ2-7|16|many
TGTGCCACCAGTGATAATCGGGACACATCCTACGGGGGGCAGTACTTC
CATSDNRDTSYGGQYF
>TRBV29-1|NA|TRBJ2-1|14|NA
TGCAGCGTTCCAGGAAGCAGGGGAGGTAATGAGCAGTTCTTC
CSVPGSRGGNEQFF
>TRBV29-1|NA|TRBJ1-4|11|few
TGCAGCGTTGGGGTTCGTGAAAAACTGTTTTTT
CSVGVREKLFF
>TRBV20-1|NA|TRBJ2-2|15|many
TGCAGTGCTAGAGATCTCGGACAGTACACCGGGGAGCTGTTTTTT
CSARDLGQYTGELFF
>TRBV5-1|TRBD1|TRBJ1-1|14|NA
TGCGCCAGCCGGACAGGGGAAGTGAACACTGAAGCTTTCTTT
CASRTGEVNTEAFF
>TRBV10-3|NA|TRBJ2-7|13|few
TGTGCCATCAGTGAGAGTTATGGCTACGAGCAGTACTTC
CAISESYGYEQYF
>TRBV6-1|NA|TRBJ1-1|13|many
TGTGCCAGCAGCATAAACAGGTACACTGAAGCTTTCTTT
CASSINRYTEAFF